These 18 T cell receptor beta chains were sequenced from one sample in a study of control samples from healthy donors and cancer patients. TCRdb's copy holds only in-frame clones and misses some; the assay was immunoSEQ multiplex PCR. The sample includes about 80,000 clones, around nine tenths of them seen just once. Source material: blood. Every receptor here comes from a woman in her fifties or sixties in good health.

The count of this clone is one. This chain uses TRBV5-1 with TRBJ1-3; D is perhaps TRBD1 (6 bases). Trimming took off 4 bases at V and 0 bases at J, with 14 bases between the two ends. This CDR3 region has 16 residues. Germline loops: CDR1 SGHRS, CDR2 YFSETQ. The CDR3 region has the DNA TGCGCCAGCAGCCCTAACGGACAGCTCTCTGGAAACACCATATATTTT. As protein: CASSPNGQLSGNTIYF.

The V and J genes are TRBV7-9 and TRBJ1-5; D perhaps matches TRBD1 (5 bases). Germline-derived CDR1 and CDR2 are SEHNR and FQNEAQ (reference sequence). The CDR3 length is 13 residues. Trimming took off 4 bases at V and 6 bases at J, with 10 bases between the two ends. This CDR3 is CASSSGGSQPQHF. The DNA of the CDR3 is TGTGCCAGCAGCTCTGGGGGGAGTCAGCCCCAGCATTTT.

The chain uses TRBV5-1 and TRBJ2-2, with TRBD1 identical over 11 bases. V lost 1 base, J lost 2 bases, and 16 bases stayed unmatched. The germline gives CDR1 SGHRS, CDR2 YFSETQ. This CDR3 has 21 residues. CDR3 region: CASSLLGPRTGGPINTGELFF. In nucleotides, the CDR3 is TGCGCCAGCAGCTTGCTAGGTCCTCGGACAGGGGGCCCGATTAACACCGGGGAGCTGTTTTTT.

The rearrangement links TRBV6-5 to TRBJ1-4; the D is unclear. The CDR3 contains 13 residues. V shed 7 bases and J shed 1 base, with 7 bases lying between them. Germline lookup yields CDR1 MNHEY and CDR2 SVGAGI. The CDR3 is CASKSLTNEKLFF. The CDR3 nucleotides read TGTGCCAGCAAGTCCTTAACTAATGAAAAACTGTTTTTT.

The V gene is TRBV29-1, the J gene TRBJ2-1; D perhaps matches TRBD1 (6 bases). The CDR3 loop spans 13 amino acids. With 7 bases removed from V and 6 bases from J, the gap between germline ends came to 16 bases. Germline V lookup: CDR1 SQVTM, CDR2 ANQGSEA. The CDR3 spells CSETGYQPNEQFF. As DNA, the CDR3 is TGCAGCGAAACAGGGTATCAGCCCAATGAGCAGTTCTTC.

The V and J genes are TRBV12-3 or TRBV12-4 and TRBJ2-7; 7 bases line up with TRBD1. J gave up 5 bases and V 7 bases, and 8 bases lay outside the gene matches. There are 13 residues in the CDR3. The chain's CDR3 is CASTQQGRDEQYF. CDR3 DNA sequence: TGTGCCAGCACCCAACAGGGGCGGGACGAGCAGTACTTC.

This chain's CDR3 is CAWRYAEGTEAFF. DNA of the CDR3: TGTGCCTGGAGATACGCGGAGGGGACTGAAGCTTTCTTT. J is TRBJ1-1 and V is TRBV30, with D maybe TRBD1 (5 bases). This CDR3 has 13 amino acids. From germline, CDR1 is GTSNPN and CDR2 SVGIG (reference sequence). Trimming pared 3 bases from V and 5 bases from J, leaving 13 bases between.

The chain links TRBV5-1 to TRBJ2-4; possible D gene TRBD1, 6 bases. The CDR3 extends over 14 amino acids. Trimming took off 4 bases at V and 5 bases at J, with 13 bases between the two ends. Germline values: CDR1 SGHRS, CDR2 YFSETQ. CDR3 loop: CASSLGQKQNIQYF. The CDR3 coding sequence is TGCGCCAGCAGCCTAGGACAGAAACAAAACATTCAGTACTTC.

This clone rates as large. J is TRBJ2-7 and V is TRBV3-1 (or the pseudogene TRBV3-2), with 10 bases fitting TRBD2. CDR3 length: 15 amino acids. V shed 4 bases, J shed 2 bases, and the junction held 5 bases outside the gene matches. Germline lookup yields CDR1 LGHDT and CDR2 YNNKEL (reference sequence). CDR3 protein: CASSLSGGLTYEQYF. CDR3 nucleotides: TGTGCCAGCAGCCTTAGCGGGGGGCTAACCTACGAGCAGTACTTC.

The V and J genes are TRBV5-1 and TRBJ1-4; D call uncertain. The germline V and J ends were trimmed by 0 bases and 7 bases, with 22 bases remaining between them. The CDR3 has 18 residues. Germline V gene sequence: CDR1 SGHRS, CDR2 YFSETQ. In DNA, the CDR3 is TGCGCCAGCAGCTTGGGGGTCTATGCCCTTCGAAATTTTGAAAAACTGTTTTTT. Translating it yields CASSLGVYALRNFEKLFF. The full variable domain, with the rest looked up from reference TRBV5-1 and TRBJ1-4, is KAGVTQTPRYLIKTRGQQVTLSCSPISGHRSVSWYQQTPGQGLQFLFEYFSETQRNKGNFPGRFSGRQFSNSRSEMNVSTLELGDSALYLCASSLGVYALRNFEKLFFGSGTQLSVL.

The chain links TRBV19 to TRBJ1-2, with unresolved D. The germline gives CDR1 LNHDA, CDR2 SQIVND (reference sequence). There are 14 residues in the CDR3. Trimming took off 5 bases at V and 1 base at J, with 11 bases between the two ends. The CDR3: CASSYRTGNYGYTF. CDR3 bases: TGTGCCAGTAGTTATCGGACGGGTAACTATGGCTACACCTTC.

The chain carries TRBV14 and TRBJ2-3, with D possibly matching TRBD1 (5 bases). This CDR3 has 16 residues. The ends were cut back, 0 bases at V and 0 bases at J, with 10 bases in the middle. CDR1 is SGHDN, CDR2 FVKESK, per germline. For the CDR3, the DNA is TGTGCCAGCAGCCAAGATATTTCAGGGAGCACAGATACGCAGTATTTT. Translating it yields CASSQDISGSTDTQYF. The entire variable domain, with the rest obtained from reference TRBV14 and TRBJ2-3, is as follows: EAGVTQFPSHSVIEKGQTVTLRCDPISGHDNLYWYRRVMGKEIKFLLHFVKESKQDESGMPNNRFLAERTGGTYSTLKVQPAELEDSGVYFCASSQDISGSTDTQYFGPGTRLTVL.

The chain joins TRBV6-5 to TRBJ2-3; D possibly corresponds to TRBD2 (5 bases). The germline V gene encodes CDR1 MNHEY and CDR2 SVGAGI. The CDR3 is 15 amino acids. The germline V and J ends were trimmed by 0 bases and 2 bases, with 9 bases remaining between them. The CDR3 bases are TGTGCCAGCAGTTACTCAGGGAGATTCACAGATACGCAGTATTTT. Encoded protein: CASSYSGRFTDTQYF.

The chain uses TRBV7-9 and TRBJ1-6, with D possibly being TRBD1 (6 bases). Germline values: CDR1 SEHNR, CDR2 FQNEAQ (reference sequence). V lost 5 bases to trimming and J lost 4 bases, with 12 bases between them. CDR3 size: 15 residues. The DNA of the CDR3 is TGTGCCAGCAGCCCCGGACAGCCTTATAATTCACCCCTCCACTTT. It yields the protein CASSPGQPYNSPLHF.

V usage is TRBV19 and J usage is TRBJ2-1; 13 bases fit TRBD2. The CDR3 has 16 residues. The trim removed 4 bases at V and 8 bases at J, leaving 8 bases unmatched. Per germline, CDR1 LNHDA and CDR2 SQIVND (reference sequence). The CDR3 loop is CASSTLLAGGQDEQFF. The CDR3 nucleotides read TGTGCCAGTAGTACCTTACTAGCGGGGGGGCAAGATGAGCAGTTCTTC.

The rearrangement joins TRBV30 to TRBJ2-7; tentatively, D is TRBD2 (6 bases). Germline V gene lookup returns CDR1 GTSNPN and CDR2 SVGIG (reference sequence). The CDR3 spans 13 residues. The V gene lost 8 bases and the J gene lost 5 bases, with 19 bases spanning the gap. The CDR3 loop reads CAGGGVRVHEQYF. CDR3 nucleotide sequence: TGTGCCGGAGGCGGGGTAAGGGTCCACGAGCAGTACTTC.

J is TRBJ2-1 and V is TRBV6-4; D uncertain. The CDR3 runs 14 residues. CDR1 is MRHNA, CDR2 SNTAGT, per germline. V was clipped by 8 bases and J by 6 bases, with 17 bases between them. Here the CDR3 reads CASSTELIGNEQFF. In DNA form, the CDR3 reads TGTGCCAGCTCGACTGAGCTGATTGGCAATGAGCAGTTCTTC.

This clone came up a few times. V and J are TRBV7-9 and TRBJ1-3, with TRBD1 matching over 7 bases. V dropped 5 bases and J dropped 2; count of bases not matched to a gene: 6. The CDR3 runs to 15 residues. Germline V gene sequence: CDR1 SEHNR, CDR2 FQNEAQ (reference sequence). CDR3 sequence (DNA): TGTGCCAGCAGCCAGGGACAGTCGGCTGGAAACACCATATATTTT. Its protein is CASSQGQSAGNTIYF. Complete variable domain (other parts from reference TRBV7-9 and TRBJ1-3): DTGVSQNPRHKITKRGQNVTFRCDPISEHNRLYWYRQTLGQGPEFLTYFQNEAQLEKSRLLSDRFSAERPKGSFSTLEIQRTEQGDSAMYLCASSQGQSAGNTIYFGEGSWLTVV.